Given below is one T cell receptor (beta chain) in context. The table lists this clonotype with many counts. It has no known antigen specificity. Base qualities are not provided; no much larger clone lies one nucleotide away. Library construction relied on 5' RACE. Sequencing was performed on an Illumina HiSeq 2500. A second roughly 6 to 12 cycle PCR used a sample-barcoded 5' primer and a J-beta primer mix. Each TCR beta cDNA molecule received a unique molecular identifier from a template-switch 5' adaptor carrying 12 random nucleotides. At least 2.5 million CDR3-containing paired-end reads were obtained from each sample. First-strand cDNA was synthesized from all RNA with the Mint cDNA synthesis kit, primed by a TRBC-specific oligonucleotide. All cDNA was treated with uracil-DNA glycosylase and then went through a first 18-cycle PCR with the universal primers M1SS and BC2_uni_R. The source study handled its data this way. Each sample was normalized by randomly selecting 1 million high-quality reads, each carrying a distinct molecular identifier. Instead of being binned into consensus sequences, reads that shared molecular identifiers were thrown out. MiTCR, set to a Q25 quality threshold and the strictest error-elimination algorithm, was used for CDR3 identification, clonotype clustering and error correction. A nonparametric unseen species model with Euler transformation was used to estimate a lower bound on total TCR beta diversity. TCRdb itself trimmed the public reads at Q25 with fastp, ran MiXCR and retained productive beta chains. Identical CDR3 protein sequences are pooled into one entry, listed with their most common genes and DNA. The V and J calls reflect TCRdb's pipeline rather than the authors' work. The sample yields about 600,000 distinct CDR3 sequences; around half were counted once. Jointly, the top ten make up 20% to 25% of the sample.

This specimen comes from a study of blood T cells in healthy people across ages (dated by TCRdb to the mid-2010s). At the level of the whole study: In model experiments, template switching captured about one uniquely barcoded TCR beta cDNA molecule for every two T cells. Using deep sequencing normalized with unique cDNA molecular identifiers, the study measured how TCR beta repertoire diversity changes with age. Four age groups were formed from the donors: young (average roughly 16 years), middle-aged (just under 40), aged (roughly 58) and long-lived (about 75). To avoid experimental bias, donors of different ages were distributed randomly across sequencing lanes. The study analyzed two additional independent replicas of 1 million unique cDNA reads from the same blood draw for two donors, one aged 18 to 29 and one aged 80 or older. Summary of the overall study and its limitations: Observed TCR beta diversity per million T cells fell roughly linearly with age, and a significant reduction was already apparent by age approximately 41. Compared with the aged group, the long-lived group had more naive CD4+ T cells, fewer expanded clones and increased TCR diversity, a pattern suggesting age selection. Because the CMV infection status of the donors was unknown, age-related changes in expanded clonotypes may potentially have been confounded. Estimates of total diversity based on one million sequenced T cells were regarded as lower bounds and as underestimates. Because profiling used bulk unsorted PBMCs, naive and antigen-experienced compartments could not be compared conclusively. A strong correlation was found between observed TCR beta diversity and the percentage of naive T cells measured by flow cytometry.

From the cysteine through the phenylalanine, the CDR3 covers 15 amino acids. This entry keeps only the CDR3 DNA: 45 bases, framed from base 1. The germline V gene gives CDR1 as MNHEY and CDR2 as SVGAGI. V trim: 6 bases; J trim: 2 bases; unmatched bases: 6. The donors were a few dozen Caucasian individuals from Russia, aged 6 to 90 years, who were systemically healthy. Ten milliliters of peripheral blood were drawn from each donor into EDTA-treated Vacutainer tubes. PBMCs were isolated by Ficoll-Paque density-gradient centrifugation, with at least 6 million obtained per sample. Trizol reagent was used to extract total RNA from PBMCs, with at least 6 micrograms per sample. Naive CD45RAhigh/CD27high T cell percentages were measured by flow cytometry on a PBMC aliquot from every donor.

The V and J genes are TRBV6-5 and TRBJ2-1; 8 central bases correspond to TRBD2. The sample taken for sequencing was blood. The sequence was obtained from a man older than 75 in good health. CDR3 region: CASSPGGRTYNEQFF. In nucleotide form, the sequence is TGTGCCAGCAGCCCGGGCGGGAGGACCTACAATGAGCAGTTCTTC.